The 27 T cell receptor beta chains given below trace back to one sample, sequenced in a study of blood T cells in healthy people across ages. A second PCR of 7 to 11 cycles used a sample-barcoded 5' primer and a J-beta primer mix. TCRdb reprocessed the 5' RACE reads with MiXCR, giving one entry per CDR3 protein. This sample has about 780,000 distinct CDR3 sequences, with 35% to 50% found just once. The sequenced sample consisted of blood. These receptors all stem from an elderly man in good health.

The V call is TRBV10-3, the J call TRBJ2-1; 9 nucleotides match TRBD2. V was clipped by 7 bases and J by 7 bases; unmatched bases: 8. The CDR3 extends over 14 amino acids. Germline V gene lookup returns CDR1 ENHRY and CDR2 SYGVKD. CDR3 DNA: TGTGCCATCAATGCGCGGGAGGGCCAGAATGAGCAGTTCTTC. Protein product: CAINAREGQNEQFF.

This chain joins TRBV7-8 and TRBJ2-5, with D unresolved. The CDR3 runs 11 residues. The ends were cut back, 5 bases at V and 7 bases at J, with 8 bases in the middle. The germline CDR1 and CDR2 sequences are SGHVS and FQNEAQ. CDR3 DNA sequence: TGTGCCAGCAGCCCTACGGGGACCCAGTACTTC. Encoded protein: CASSPTGTQYF.

The chain combines TRBV30 with TRBJ1-5; D is undetermined. This CDR3 is 13 amino acids long. CDR1 GTSNPN and CDR2 SVGIG come from the germline V gene (reference sequence). V dropped 0 bases and J dropped 6 bases, with 9 bases sitting between them. The CDR3 coding sequence is TGTGCCTGGAGTGTGGATTCGTCTCAGCCCCAGCATTTT. Protein sequence: CAWSVDSSQPQHF.

The sample holds a few counts of this clonotype. The chain has TRBV28 and TRBJ1-5; 7 bases are a match to TRBD1. V gave up 6 bases and J gave up 0 bases; unmatched junction bases: 14. From germline, CDR1 is MDHEN and CDR2 SYDVKM. The CDR3 runs 18 residues. DNA for the CDR3: TGTGCCAGCAGGGGACCGGGACAGATATTTGATAGCAATCAGCCCCAGCATTTT. Protein: CASRGPGQIFDSNQPQHF.

The chain joins TRBV20-1 to TRBJ1-2; D gene unclear. CDR3 length: 14 amino acids. The V and J ends lost 1 base and 4 bases respectively, with 13 bases between them. Germline V gives CDR1 DFQATT, CDR2 SNEGSKA (reference sequence). The CDR3 DNA sequence: TGCAGTGCTAGAGGGGAGGATTCTGGCTATGGCTACACCTTC. Its translation is CSARGEDSGYGYTF.

J is TRBJ2-4 and V is TRBV5-5; 7 bases match TRBD1. Judging by the DNA end, TRBJ2-7 fits better; the J call may be wrong. The CDR3 runs 16 residues. Germline CDR1 reads SGHKS; CDR2 reads YYEKEE (reference sequence). In DNA form, the CDR3 reads TGTGTCAGTAGCTCAGCCGGGACAGATACACTCTACGAGCAGTACTTC. Translating it yields CVSSSAGTDTLYEQYF.

V and J are TRBV7-3 and TRBJ2-7; 7 nucleotides match TRBD1. CDR1 is SGHTA, CDR2 FQGTGA, per germline. This CDR3 has 14 residues. The trim removed 6 bases at V and 2 bases at J, leaving 7 bases unmatched. CDR3 nucleotide sequence: TGTGCCAGCAGTTCCAAGGGGGCCACCTACGAGCAGTACTTC. Translated, it gives CASSSKGATYEQYF.

There are a few counts of this clonotype. V is TRBV29-1 and J is TRBJ2-7; 7 nucleotides match TRBD2. CDR1 is SQVTM and CDR2 is ANQGSEA in the germline V gene. CDR3 length: 12 residues. The trim removed 4 bases at V and 6 bases at J, leaving 6 bases unmatched. CDR3 region: CSVGAGDGEQYF. Written as DNA, the CDR3 is TGCAGCGTTGGGGCGGGAGATGGCGAGCAGTACTTC.

There are a few counts of this clonotype. The chain is built from TRBV11-2 and TRBJ2-7, with TRBD2 matching over 8 bases. In germline, CDR1 is SGHAT, CDR2 FQNNGV. V trimming: 0 bases; J trimming: 4 bases; junction bases outside the gene matches: 2. This CDR3 is 14 amino acids long. CDR3 loop: CASSLDGGGYEQYF. The CDR3 DNA reads as TGTGCCAGCAGCTTAGATGGCGGGGGGTACGAGCAGTACTTC. Full variable domain (outside the CDR3, taken from reference TRBV11-2 and TRBJ2-7): EAGVAQSPRYKIIEKRQSVAFWCNPISGHATLYWYQQILGQGPKLLIQFQNNGVVDDSQLPKDRFSAERLKGVDSTLKIQPAKLEDSAVYLCASSLDGGGYEQYFGPGTRLTVT.

The chain couples TRBV5-1 to TRBJ2-2; the D is unclear. V lost 5 bases and J 5 bases, leaving 13 bases between the germline ends. The CDR3 is 14 amino acids. Germline V gene lookup returns CDR1 SGHRS and CDR2 YFSETQ. The CDR3 coding sequence is TGCGCCAGCAGATCCCAGGTCGAGACCGGGGAGCTGTTTTTT. It is translated as CASRSQVETGELFF. Full variable domain (missing parts from reference TRBV5-1 and TRBJ2-2): KAGVTQTPRYLIKTRGQQVTLSCSPISGHRSVSWYQQTPGQGLQFLFEYFSETQRNKGNFPGRFSGRQFSNSRSEMNVSTLELGDSALYLCASRSQVETGELFFGEGSRLTVL.

The chain employs TRBV4-1 and TRBJ2-3, with D tentatively TRBD1 (6 bases). The germline V gene has CDR1 MGHRA and CDR2 YSYEKL. V lost 0 bases and J lost 2, with 12 bases in between. The CDR3 is 16 amino acids. CDR3 region: CASSQDVGGYTDTQYF. The CDR3 nucleotides read TGCGCCAGCAGCCAAGATGTAGGGGGTTACACAGATACGCAGTATTTT.

This clonotype was observed a few times. In DNA form, the CDR3 reads TGTGCCACCCATTTAAAAGGGGGCGCAGGATATGGCTACACCTTC. Protein product: CATHLKGGAGYGYTF. The V and J genes are TRBV27 and TRBJ1-2; 7 bases align to TRBD1. CDR1 and CDR2 (germline): MNHEY, SMNVEV (reference sequence). The junction had 16 bases not matched to a gene; V was cut back by 10 bases and J by 5 bases. The CDR3 contains 15 residues.

This clonotype was found a few times. The chain is built from TRBV28 and TRBJ2-7; TRBD2 might be the D (6 bases). Germline-derived CDR1 and CDR2 are MDHEN and SYDVKM. The ends were cut back, 7 bases at V and 0 bases at J, with 16 bases in the middle. There are 15 residues in the CDR3. The CDR3 is CASTSSGGASYEQYF. The CDR3 region has the DNA TGTGCCAGCACCTCGAGCGGCGGGGCCTCCTACGAGCAGTACTTC.

This chain links TRBV6-6 with TRBJ1-2; 8 bases fit TRBD1. V was clipped by 6 bases and J by 2 bases; unmatched bases: 8. Germline CDR1 MNHNY, CDR2 SVGAGI (reference sequence). The CDR3 has 15 amino acids. CDR3 DNA: TGTGCCAGCAGGAGCAACAGGGGGGAAAACTATGGCTACACCTTC. It encodes CASRSNRGENYGYTF.

This clonotype was counted between two and nine times. The rearrangement joins TRBV5-8 to TRBJ2-7, with D hard to call. V dropped 3 bases and J dropped 6 bases, with 10 bases sitting between them. CDR1 is SGHTS and CDR2 is YDEGEE in the germline V gene. The CDR3 spans 12 residues. CDR3 nucleotide sequence: TGTGCCAGCAGCTGGGTAAGGAGCGAGCAGTACTTC. This gives the protein CASSWVRSEQYF.

The chain employs TRBV7-2 and TRBJ2-3; TRBD2 matches at 9 bases. The CDR3 consists of 14 residues. The germline CDR1 and CDR2 sequences are SGHTA and FQGNSA. J lost 2 bases, V lost 4 bases, and 1 base had no gene match. CDR3 DNA sequence: TGTGCCAGCAGCTCTAGCGGGATCACAGATACGCAGTATTTT. Translated, it gives CASSSSGITDTQYF.

This clonotype came up a few times. The chain joins TRBV2 to TRBJ2-3; either TRBD1 or TRBD2 may fit D (5 bases each). Trimming cost V 2 bases and J 4 bases, with 16 bases left between them. This CDR3 comprises 16 residues. From germline, CDR1 is SNHLY and CDR2 FYNNEI. The CDR3 loop is CASSETLKGTADTQYF. The CDR3 DNA reads as TGTGCCAGCAGTGAAACTCTGAAGGGGACGGCAGATACGCAGTATTTT. The full variable domain, completed using reference TRBV2 and TRBJ2-3, is EPEVTQTPSHQVTQMGQEVILRCVPISNHLYFYWYRQILGQKVEFLVSFYNNEISEKSEIFDDQFSVERPDGSNFTLKIRSTKLEDSAMYFCASSETLKGTADTQYFGPGTRLTVL.

The rearrangement uses TRBV7-2 and TRBJ1-4; no reliable D call. The V gene's germline CDR1 is SGHTA and CDR2 FQGNSA. The CDR3 length is 16 residues. V gave up 2 bases and J gave up 0 bases, with 10 bases separating them. DNA for the CDR3: TGTGCCAGCAGCTTAAATCCAGCTGCAACTAATGAAAAACTGTTTTTT. Protein: CASSLNPAATNEKLFF.

This clonotype came up once. The chain carries TRBV7-3 and TRBJ1-2, with 8 bases lining up with TRBD1. CDR1 and CDR2 (germline): SGHTA, FQGTGA. The CDR3 runs to 13 residues. The V and J ends lost 4 bases and 7 bases, in that order; junction bases with no gene match: 5. The CDR3 spells CASSSEQGVGYTF. The CDR3 DNA follows: TGTGCCAGCAGCTCCGAACAGGGGGTTGGCTACACCTTC.

At least ten counts were recorded for this clonotype. The gene calls are TRBV20-1 and TRBJ2-4; TRBD1 aligns across 8 bases. This CDR3 spans 15 amino acids. CDR1 and CDR2 from the germline V gene are DFQATT and SNEGSKA (reference sequence). J was trimmed by 1 base and V by 2 bases; bases with no gene match: 4. The CDR3 spells CSARPGGEAKNIQYF. CDR3 DNA sequence: TGCAGTGCTAGACCAGGGGGCGAGGCCAAAAACATTCAGTACTTC.

The gene calls are TRBV9 and TRBJ2-7; D is undetermined. The J call is doubtful: the DNA matches TRBJ2-5 better. The CDR3 sequence is 13 residues long. The germline CDR1 and CDR2 sequences are SGDLS and YYNGEE. CDR3 protein: CASSAASSWTQYF. The CDR3 region has the DNA TGTGCCAGCAGCGCCGCCTCGTCATGGACCCAGTACTTC.

The chain recombines TRBV7-3 with TRBJ2-7, with TRBD2 matching over 12 bases. V lost 4 bases and J lost 4; bases outside the gene matches: 8. The CDR3 has 16 amino acids. Per germline, CDR1 SGHTA and CDR2 FQGTGA. The CDR3 protein is CASSSPTSGSTYEQYF. DNA for the CDR3: TGTGCCAGCAGCTCCCCGACTAGCGGGAGTACGTACGAGCAGTACTTC.

This chain uses TRBV7-2 with TRBJ2-1; TRBD2 agrees at 12 bases. J was trimmed by 2 bases and V by 8 bases; bases with no gene match: 4. CDR3 size: 15 residues. CDR1 is SGHTA and CDR2 is FQGNSA in the germline V gene. CDR3 DNA: TGTGCCAGCCAACTAGCGGGGGGCACCTACAATGAGCAGTTCTTC. Translation gives CASQLAGGTYNEQFF.

This clonotype was recorded once. This chain links TRBV7-8 with TRBJ2-7; D tentatively reads TRBD1 or TRBD2 (5 bases each). CDR3 size: 15 residues. Germline V gene lookup returns CDR1 SGHVS and CDR2 FQNEAQ. Trimming pared 1 base from V and 4 bases from J, leaving 14 bases between. The CDR3 DNA reads TGTGCCAGCAGCTTAGAAATGGGACCCTTATACGAGCAGTACTTC. This encodes CASSLEMGPLYEQYF.

The rearrangement joins TRBV4-2 to TRBJ2-5; 12 nucleotides line up with TRBD2. V shed 2 bases, J shed 2 bases, and the junction held 3 bases outside the gene matches. Germline CDR1 is LGHNA and CDR2 is YNFKEQ. This CDR3 is 16 amino acids long. The CDR3 DNA follows: TGTGCCAGCAGCCAATATGGGACTAGCGGGCAAGAGACCCAGTACTTC. It translates to CASSQYGTSGQETQYF.

This clonotype has ten or more counts. The rearrangement links TRBV10-3 to TRBJ1-4; D call uncertain. CDR3 length: 16 residues. From germline, CDR1 is ENHRY and CDR2 SYGVKD. V was pared by 2 bases and J by 2 bases, with 12 bases between. The CDR3 nucleotides are TGTGCCATCAGTGAGCAACCGGCGGGCACTAATGAAAAACTGTTTTTT. It encodes CAISEQPAGTNEKLFF.

This chain connects TRBV5-1 to TRBJ2-7; 7 bases match TRBD1. The CDR3 runs to 16 residues. The ends lost 0 bases at V and 0 bases at J; junction bases unmatched: 6. CDR1 is SGHRS and CDR2 is YFSETQ in the germline V gene. The CDR3 nucleotides read TGCGCCAGCAGCTTGGCCTTACAGGGGAGCTCCTACGAGCAGTACTTC. Translation: CASSLALQGSSYEQYF.